The rows below give T cell receptor beta chains drawn from one sample of a study of CD8+ T cells in alopecia areata. This table comes from immunoSEQ multiplex PCR, and its TCRdb copy is limited to in-frame clones, with some not included. This table has roughly 150,000 clones, approximately 53% appearing once. Sample: CD8+ T cells sorted from blood, taken at week 0. These TCRs come from a human donor with alopecia areata. CDR3s include the opening cysteine and the closing phenylalanine or tryptophan. A D gene is named only where the DNA matches it firmly. Clone size is stated in some rows and not others, as once, few, many or a class when expanded.

V,size,length,D,J,DNA,CDR3
TRBV27,NA,13,NA,TRBJ1-1,TGTGCCAGCAGTCCTACAGGGTTTACTGAAGCTTTCTTT,CASSPTGFTEAFF
TRBV5-1,NA,12,NA,TRBJ2-1,TGCGCCAGCAGCGCAACTAGGAATGAGCAGTTCTTC,CASSATRNEQFF
TRBV9,NA,15,TRBD1,TRBJ1-6,TGTGCCAGCAGCCCTCGGGACAGGCTTAATTCACCCCTCCACTTT,CASSPRDRLNSPLHF
TRBV29-1,NA,16,TRBD2,TRBJ2-3,TGCAGCGTTGAAGATAATCCTAGCGGGGGGGCAAGTACGCAGTATTTT,CSVEDNPSGGASTQYF
TRBV11-3,NA,17,TRBD2,TRBJ2-3,TGTGCCAGCAGCTTAAGTTCTTGGGACTATGTTCGAGATACGCAGTATTTT,CASSLSSWDYVRDTQYF
TRBV11-2,few,16,TRBD2,TRBJ2-5,TGTGCCAGCAGCGCCGAGGGCGGGGGGACTCAAGAGACCCAGTACTTC,CASSAEGGGTQETQYF
TRBV11-2,NA,14,NA,TRBJ2-7,TGTGCCAGCAGCTTAGGAACGGGGTACTACGAGCAGTACTTC,CASSLGTGYYEQYF
TRBV25-1,NA,14,TRBD1,TRBJ1-6,TGTGCCAGCAGTGAGGGGACAGTTCTTTCACCCCTCCACTTT,CASSEGTVLSPLHF
TRBV11-2,NA,15,TRBD2,TRBJ2-3,TGTGCCAGCAGCCTAAGCGGGGGGGTTGCAGATACGCAGTATTTT,CASSLSGGVADTQYF
TRBV2,NA,20,TRBD1,TRBJ1-6,TGTGCCAGCAGTGAAGCCTGGGACAGTTGGCTAAGCTCCTATAATTCACCCCTCCACTTT,CASSEAWDSWLSSYNSPLHF
TRBV30,few,11,NA,TRBJ1-1,TGTGCCTGCCTCGGAGGGACTGAAGCTTTCTTT,CACLGGTEAFF
TRBV10-3,NA,13,NA,TRBJ1-2,TGTGCCATCAGTGAGTCGACCCTCCTCCACTACACCTTC,CAISESTLLHYTF
TRBV29-1,NA,12,TRBD1,TRBJ1-2,TGCAGCGTTGCCGGGACAGACAATGGCTACACCTTC,CSVAGTDNGYTF
TRBV6-6,NA,12,NA,TRBJ2-7,TGTGCCAGCAGTTACCGAGCCTACGAGCAGTACTTC,CASSYRAYEQYF
TRBV10-2,NA,13,TRBD1,TRBJ1-5,TGCGCCAGCGGCCAGGGGGCGGGTCAGCCCCAGCATTTT,CASGQGAGQPQHF
TRBV4-3,NA,15,NA,TRBJ2-1,TGCGCCAGCAGCCAAGAGCCCGCGATCTACAATGAGCAGTTCTTC,CASSQEPAIYNEQFF
TRBV15,NA,13,TRBD1,TRBJ1-4,TGTGCCACCTGGGACAGGTCTAATGAAAAACTGTTTTTT,CATWDRSNEKLFF
TRBV4-3,few,17,TRBD2,TRBJ2-3,TGCGCCAGCAGCCAAGATACTAGCGGGGCTTTCACAGATACGCAGTATTTT,CASSQDTSGAFTDTQYF
TRBV9,NA,13,TRBD1,TRBJ2-7,TGTGCCAGCAGCGCCCAGGGGGCAGACGAGCAGTACTTC,CASSAQGADEQYF
TRBV9,NA,15,NA,TRBJ1-4,TGTGCCAGCAGCGTAGAGGGGTCAACTAATGAAAAACTGTTTTTT,CASSVEGSTNEKLFF
TRBV27,NA,14,NA,TRBJ2-3,TGTGCCAGCAGGAGCCAGGAGCGCACAGATACGCAGTATTTT,CASRSQERTDTQYF
TRBV7-7,few,14,NA,TRBJ2-7,TGTGCCAGCAGCCCCGACCCCGGGACCTACGAGCAGTACTTC,CASSPDPGTYEQYF
TRBV30,NA,15,TRBD1,TRBJ1-2,TGTGCCTGGAGTGCACCCGGACAGGGTGACTATGGCTACACCTTC,CAWSAPGQGDYGYTF
TRBV5-1,NA,12,NA,TRBJ1-2,TGCGCCAGCAGCCCGGGGGGCTATGGCTACACCTTC,CASSPGGYGYTF
TRBV9,NA,16,TRBD1,TRBJ1-6,TGTGCCAGCAGCGTAAGCCCCAAAGCCTCCGACAGGGGTATCCACTTT,CASSVSPKASDRGIHF
TRBV30,few,14,TRBD2,TRBJ2-1,TGTGCCTGGAGTTGGGCTAGCGGAGCCAATGAGCAGTTCTTC,CAWSWASGANEQFF
TRBV9,NA,11,NA,TRBJ2-5,TGTGCCAGCAGCTCCGGACAGACCCAGTACTTC,CASSSGQTQYF
TRBV7-8,NA,15,NA,TRBJ2-5,TGTGCCAGCACTCAAACGAGCGGCTCCCAAGAGACCCAGTACTTC,CASTQTSGSQETQYF
TRBV30,NA,13,NA,TRBJ1-1,TGTGCCTGGAGTGCGGGGGCGAACACTGAAGCTTTCTTT,CAWSAGANTEAFF
TRBV9,once,17,NA,TRBJ1-1,TGTGCCAGCAGCGGGACGGTCACCCGCCGTGGGAACACTGAAGCTTTCTTT,CASSGTVTRRGNTEAFF
TRBV27,NA,15,NA,TRBJ1-2,TGTGCCAGCAGTCCCTCAACAGGCACGGTCTATGGCTACACCTTC,CASSPSTGTVYGYTF
TRBV5-1,NA,18,NA,TRBJ1-2,TGCGCCAGCAGCGAAGGGGTTGCCGGGACCCATCTCCCCTGGGGCTACACCTTC,CASSEGVAGTHLPWGYTF
TRBV12-5,NA,11,NA,TRBJ2-1,TGTGCTAGTGGTTTTGACAATGAGCAGTTCTTC,CASGFDNEQFF
TRBV7-9,NA,12,NA,TRBJ2-1,TGTGCCAGCAGCGCCCTTGGGAATGAGCAGTTCTTC,CASSALGNEQFF
TRBV18,NA,13,NA,TRBJ2-3,TGTGCCAGCTCACCCCCCCACACAGATACGCAGTATTTT,CASSPPHTDTQYF
TRBV10-3,NA,13,NA,TRBJ2-7,TGTGCCATCAGTGAGGGACAGCAGTACGAGCAGTACTTC,CAISEGQQYEQYF
TRBV4-3,NA,14,NA,TRBJ2-5,TGCGCCAGCAGCCGGGACCCGGGGGTAGAGACCCAGTACTTC,CASSRDPGVETQYF
TRBV29-1,NA,12,NA,TRBJ1-2,TGCAGCGTGACTGGACAGACCTATGGCTACACCTTC,CSVTGQTYGYTF
TRBV5-6,NA,16,NA,TRBJ1-5,TGTGCCAGCAGCCTCTCGAGGGGTTTGGACAATCAGCCCCAGCATTTT,CASSLSRGLDNQPQHF
TRBV30,NA,14,NA,TRBJ1-6,TGTGCCTGGGCTCTCGGGTTCTCTAATTCACCCCTCCACTTT,CAWALGFSNSPLHF
TRBV7-8,few,13,NA,TRBJ1-1,TGTGCCAGCAGCTTAGACAGTAACACTGAAGCTTTCTTT,CASSLDSNTEAFF
TRBV5-6,NA,14,TRBD2,TRBJ2-7,TGTGCCAGCAGCTTAGCGGGGGCTTGGTACGAGCAGTACTTC,CASSLAGAWYEQYF
TRBV30,NA,14,TRBD1,TRBJ1-2,TGTGCCTGGAACCCAGGGGGCAGGGTGGATGGCTACACCTTC,CAWNPGGRVDGYTF
TRBV4-1,few,17,TRBD2,TRBJ2-4,TGCGCCAGCACCAGCGCGGGACTAGCGGGATCTAAAAACATTCAGTACTTC,CASTSAGLAGSKNIQYF
TRBV6-5,NA,13,NA,TRBJ2-2,TGTGCCAGCAGTTACGGCAGCACCGGGGAGCTGTTTTTT,CASSYGSTGELFF